These T cell receptor beta chains were read from a single sample in a study of blood T cell repertoires in COVID-19. The repertoire was sequenced with immunoSEQ multiplex PCR; TCRdb's copy has only in-frame clones and lacks some. The repertoire holds some 220,000 clones, with 80% to 90% as singletons. The material sequenced was peripheral blood. The receptor set was obtained from a man aged 45-60 years who had recovered from COVID-19. The CDR3 runs from the conserved cysteine through the conserved F or W. The order of the fields is clone size, J gene, D gene, V gene, CDR3 protein, CDR3 DNA. A D gene is named only where the DNA matches it firmly. Only part of the rows carry a size: once, few, many, or a class if the clone is expanded.

few TRBJ2-2 - TRBV5-1 CASSSTGFTGELFF TGCGCCAGCAGCTCGACAGGATTCACCGGGGAGCTGTTTTTT
- TRBJ2-7 TRBD1 TRBV5-4 CASSPPDRVWEQYF TGTGCCAGCAGCCCGCCGGACAGGGTATGGGAGCAGTACTTC
- TRBJ2-2 - TRBV10-3 CAIGEQGAGELFF TGTGCCATCGGAGAACAGGGTGCCGGGGAGCTGTTTTTT
- TRBJ2-5 - TRBV28 CASRLAWETQYF TGTGCCAGCCGTTTGGCTTGGGAGACCCAGTACTTC
- TRBJ2-1 - TRBV7-9 CASSSGPRVRVNEQFF TGTGCCAGCAGCTCAGGGCCCCGGGTCCGGGTCAATGAGCAGTTCTTC
- TRBJ2-4 - TRBV7-2 CASSQRGGQGKNIQYF TGTGCCAGCAGCCAGAGGGGGGGGCAGGGCAAAAACATTCAGTACTTC
- TRBJ2-7 TRBD2 TRBV2 CASRGGIGKLEQYF TGTGCCAGCAGGGGGGGGATCGGGAAACTAGAGCAGTACTTC
- TRBJ1-5 TRBD1 TRBV10-2 CASRGTGSGDQPQHF TGCGCCAGCAGGGGGACAGGGAGCGGGGATCAGCCCCAGCATTTT
- TRBJ2-5 TRBD2 TRBV5-4 CASRRGGEETQYF TGTGCCAGCAGGCGGGGGGGGGAAGAGACCCAGTACTTC
few TRBJ1-1 - TRBV30 CAWNLLQGTEAFF TGTGCCTGGAATCTCCTCCAGGGCACTGAAGCTTTCTTT
- TRBJ2-1 TRBD1 TRBV19 CASAGTGTYNEQFF TGTGCCAGTGCCGGGACAGGGACCTACAATGAGCAGTTCTTC
once TRBJ1-5 - TRBV27 CASSLSRQSYQPQHF TGTGCCAGCAGTTTATCGAGACAGAGCTATCAGCCCCAGCATTTT
- TRBJ1-3 TRBD1 TRBV29-1 CSVRDRGSGNTIYF TGCAGCGTCCGGGACAGGGGGTCTGGAAACACCATATATTTT
- TRBJ2-1 TRBD2 TRBV2 CASRRTRQSSYNEQFF TGTGCCAGCAGGAGGACTAGACAGAGCTCCTACAATGAGCAGTTCTTC
- TRBJ2-7 - TRBV19 CASSSGFSYEQYF TGTGCCAGTAGTAGTGGCTTTTCCTACGAGCAGTACTTC
few TRBJ1-5 - TRBV7-9 CASQGQAGQPQHF TGTGCCAGCCAGGGGCAGGCGGGTCAGCCCCAGCATTTT
- TRBJ2-7 - TRBV19 CASSIGTINYEQYF TGTGCCAGTAGTATCGGGACAATTAATTACGAGCAGTACTTC
- TRBJ2-7 TRBD1 TRBV5-1 CASSSPGQGSYEQYF TGCGCCAGCAGCTCCCCGGGACAGGGCTCCTACGAGCAGTACTTC
few TRBJ1-5 - TRBV2 CASSDYRAYNQPQHF TGTGCCAGCAGTGACTACAGGGCCTACAATCAGCCCCAGCATTTT
- TRBJ2-1 TRBD2 TRBV18 CASSLGTSGMLNEQFF TGTGCCAGCTCACTAGGGACTAGCGGGATGTTGAATGAGCAGTTCTTC
- TRBJ1-2 TRBD1 TRBV19 CASSIDGAGTGRYGYTF TGTGCCAGTAGTATAGACGGTGCCGGGACAGGGAGATATGGCTACACCTTC
- TRBJ1-4 TRBD1 TRBV7-2 CASSQGARTNEKLFF TGTGCCAGCAGCCAGGGGGCCAGAACTAATGAAAAACTGTTTTTT